The 26 T cell receptor beta chains below come from one sample, sequenced in a study of blood T cell repertoires in COVID-19. The method was immunoSEQ multiplex PCR; TCRdb's version includes in-frame clones alone and lacks a portion of them. There are some 200,000 clones in the sample; roughly 88% occur only once, and about 4% lies in the top ten. The sequenced material came from PBMCs or T cells enriched from blood (not recorded which). The receptor source for this set is a woman aged 40 to 50 with acute COVID-19.

This clone was recorded a few times. The chain combines TRBV5-6 with TRBJ2-7, with 7 bases identical to TRBD2. Germline V gene lookup returns CDR1 SGHDT and CDR2 YYEEEE. V was pared by 0 bases and J by 2 bases, with 5 bases of the junction left unmatched. The CDR3 totals 15 residues. The CDR3, as DNA: TGTGCCAGCAGCTTGGTAGGCGGGAGTCCCTACGAGCAGTACTTC. Its protein product is CASSLVGGSPYEQYF.

The chain employs TRBV7-2 and TRBJ1-1, with D uncertain. Trimming removed 0 bases from V and 4 bases from J, with 12 bases in between. Germline values: CDR1 SGHTA, CDR2 FQGNSA. The CDR3 has 15 residues. CDR3: CASSLATGEGTEAFF. In nucleotides, the CDR3 is TGTGCCAGCAGCTTAGCTACGGGTGAGGGCACTGAAGCTTTCTTT.

The rearrangement joins TRBV11-2 to TRBJ2-5; a weak D match, TRBD1 (5 bases). In germline, CDR1 is SGHAT, CDR2 FQNNGV. The CDR3 totals 14 residues. V lost 1 base, J lost 5 bases, and 11 bases lay in between. The CDR3 DNA follows: TGTGCCAGCAGCTTAGTTGCAGGGATCGAGACCCAGTACTTC. Translating gives CASSLVAGIETQYF.

Here the CDR3 DNA reads TGCGCCAGCAGCCAACTGATTTCAGGGGAAAGTTCACCCCTCCACTTT. Its translation: CASSQLISGESSPLHF. The rearrangement links TRBV4-3 to TRBJ1-6; TRBD1 might be the D (6 bases). The V end was cut by 2 bases, the J end by 9 bases, with 17 bases between. CDR3 length equals 16 residues. Germline V gene data show CDR1 as LGHNA and CDR2 as YSLEER.

The rearrangement uses TRBV19 and TRBJ2-3; a possible D gene is TRBD2 (5 bases). Trimming took off 8 bases at V and 5 bases at J, with 5 bases between the two ends. The CDR3 totals 10 residues. CDR1 is LNHDA, CDR2 SQIVND, per germline (reference sequence). In DNA, the CDR3 is TGTGCCAGTCGGGGAGATACGCAGTATTTT. Its protein product is CASRGDTQYF.

The J gene is TRBJ2-3, the V gene TRBV12-3 or TRBV12-4, with 7 positions matching TRBD2. Germline trimming cut 6 bases from V and 3 bases from J; bases unmatched to any gene: 0. This CDR3 is 12 amino acids long. CDR3 DNA sequence: TGTGCCAGCAGGGGGGGGACAGATACGCAGTATTTT. It codes for CASRGGTDTQYF.

This sequence joins TRBV7-2 and TRBJ1-1; TRBD1 matches at 7 bases. The V gene's germline CDR1 is SGHTA and CDR2 FQGNSA. Trimming at V came to 3 bases and at J to 5 bases, leaving 0 bases not matched to a gene. CDR3 length: 12 residues. The CDR3 region is CASSLTGTEAFF. CDR3 nucleotides: TGTGCCAGCAGCTTGACAGGGACTGAAGCTTTCTTT.

Here the CDR3 DNA reads TGTGCCAGCAGCTTAGGTGGGCGGGGGTACCAAGAGACCCAGTACTTC. Its protein is CASSLGGRGYQETQYF. The V and J genes are TRBV7-2 and TRBJ2-5; 7 bases map to TRBD2. The trim removed 1 base at V and 0 bases at J, leaving 5 bases unmatched. Germline CDR1 is SGHTA and CDR2 is FQGNSA. This CDR3 has 16 amino acids.

V is TRBV4-3 and J is TRBJ1-5; no firm D call. This CDR3 is built from 15 residues. V was cut by 1 base and J by 0 bases, with 7 bases left in between. Germline-derived CDR1 and CDR2 are LGHNA and YSLEER. CDR3 sequence reads: CASSQGALSNQPQHF. CDR3 DNA: TGCGCCAGCAGCCAAGGGGCCCTTAGCAATCAGCCCCAGCATTTT.

V and J are TRBV7-9 and TRBJ2-5; 12 bases fit TRBD2. V lost 5 bases, J lost 5 bases, and 12 bases stayed unmatched. The CDR3 runs 17 residues. CDR1 is SEHNR, CDR2 FQNEAQ, per germline (reference sequence). CDR3 in amino acids: CASSPPSGTSGGETQYF. The CDR3 DNA sequence: TGTGCCAGCAGCCCCCCCTCGGGCACTAGCGGGGGGGAGACCCAGTACTTC.

This clone was seen only once. This chain connects TRBV9 to TRBJ1-5; D is uncertain. CDR1 is SGDLS and CDR2 is YYNGEE in the germline V gene. Trimming took 7 bases from V and 2 from J, leaving 7 bases between them. This CDR3 is 12 amino acids long. CDR3 sequence reads: CASGQGNQPQHF. CDR3 bases: TGTGCCAGCGGGCAGGGCAATCAGCCCCAGCATTTT.

The rearrangement joins TRBV15 to TRBJ2-5, with D tentatively TRBD2 (7 bases). The V gene lost 1 base and the J gene lost 7 bases, with 22 bases spanning the gap. CDR3 length: 17 residues. Germline loops: CDR1 LNHNV, CDR2 YYDKDF (reference sequence). The CDR3 DNA follows: TGTGCCACCAGCAGAGTGAGGGGGGGCCGAAGGTCAGGGACCCAGTACTTC. Its translation: CATSRVRGGRRSGTQYF.

The chain carries TRBV24-1 and TRBJ2-5, with 11 positions matching TRBD2. The CDR3 has 16 amino acids. The trim removed 0 bases at V and 5 bases at J, leaving 4 bases unmatched. Per the germline V gene, CDR1 is KGHDR and CDR2 is SFDVKD. CDR3 nucleotide sequence: TGTGCCACCAGTGATTTGTTAGCGGGGGGGCCTGAGACCCAGTACTTC. This codes for CATSDLLAGGPETQYF.

This chain joins TRBV4-3 and TRBJ1-2; the match to TRBD1 covers 10 bases. V was clipped by 0 bases and J by 6 bases; unmatched bases: 1. CDR1 and CDR2 from the germline V gene are LGHNA and YSLEER. The CDR3 is made up of 14 amino acids. CDR3 DNA sequence: TGCGCCAGCAGCCAAGACGGGACAGGGGATGGCTACACCTTC. Its translation: CASSQDGTGDGYTF.

This rearrangement joins TRBV30 to TRBJ1-3, with 7 positions matching TRBD1. V was clipped by 3 bases and J by 2 bases; unmatched bases: 4. This CDR3 spans 14 amino acids. Looked up from germline, CDR1 is GTSNPN and CDR2 is SVGIG (reference sequence). CDR3 amino acids: CAWSGDSPGNTIYF. CDR3 nucleotide sequence: TGTGCCTGGAGCGGGGACAGCCCTGGAAACACCATATATTTT.

The chain couples TRBV28 to TRBJ2-1; no clear D gene. V lost 5 bases and J lost 1, with 15 bases in between. The germline gives CDR1 MDHEN, CDR2 SYDVKM. The CDR3 spans 16 residues. CDR3 loop: CASSTPSTQSYNEQFF. The CDR3 DNA sequence: TGTGCCAGCAGTACCCCTTCCACACAGTCCTACAATGAGCAGTTCTTC.

The chain couples TRBV2 to TRBJ1-4; D is unresolved. V shed 7 bases and J shed 4 bases, with 10 bases lying between them. Looked up from germline, CDR1 is SNHLY and CDR2 is FYNNEI. CDR3 length: 13 amino acids. The CDR3 here is CASTGPFNEKLFF. CDR3 coding DNA: TGTGCCAGCACTGGCCCCTTTAATGAAAAACTGTTTTTT.

The J gene is TRBJ2-5, the V gene TRBV7-2; 8 nucleotides align to TRBD2. The germline V gene encodes CDR1 SGHTA and CDR2 FQGNSA. Trimming removed 5 bases from V and 1 base from J; junction bases left unmatched: 9. CDR3 length: 16 amino acids. The CDR3 is CASSPPGRVTQETQYF. The CDR3 coding sequence is TGTGCCAGCAGCCCCCCCGGGAGGGTAACCCAAGAGACCCAGTACTTC.

The CDR3: CASSAAGTREKLFF. The CDR3 DNA sequence: TGTGCCAGCAGTGCGGCCGGGACTCGCGAAAAACTGTTTTTT. The V gene is TRBV27, the J gene TRBJ1-4, with D maybe TRBD1 (5 bases). Germline assignment: CDR1 MNHEY and CDR2 SMNVEV (reference sequence). V was cut by 5 bases and J by 8 bases, with 15 bases left in between. The CDR3 is 14 amino acids.

This rearrangement joins TRBV10-3 to TRBJ1-5; D is unclear. The germline V and J ends were trimmed by 0 bases and 4 bases, with 7 bases remaining between them. The CDR3 is made up of 14 amino acids. Looked up from germline, CDR1 is ENHRY and CDR2 is SYGVKD. The CDR3: CAISESGENQPQHF. Written as DNA, the CDR3 is TGTGCCATCAGTGAGTCGGGAGAAAATCAGCCCCAGCATTTT.

V usage is TRBV30 and J usage is TRBJ1-1, with a possible D match to TRBD1 (6 bases). The CDR3 length is 12 residues. Germline V lookup: CDR1 GTSNPN, CDR2 SVGIG (reference sequence). CDR3 protein: CASRGLYTEAFF. The CDR3 DNA follows: TGTGCATCTAGGGGGTTGTACACTGAAGCTTTCTTT.

The chain employs TRBV5-1 and TRBJ1-2; D not resolved. The CDR3 totals 13 residues. The ends were cut back, 1 base at V and 6 bases at J, with 10 bases in the middle. Germline assignment: CDR1 SGHRS and CDR2 YFSETQ. CDR3 bases: TGCGCCAGCAGCTTGTGGGGAGGGAATGGCTACACCTTC. Translating gives CASSLWGGNGYTF.

V and J are TRBV30 and TRBJ1-4; TRBD1 matches at 7 bases. Trimming took 3 bases from V and 3 from J; bases not matched to a gene: 10. This CDR3 region has 16 residues. Germline V gives CDR1 GTSNPN, CDR2 SVGIG (reference sequence). CDR3 protein: CAWRDDRVLPNEKLFF. In DNA, the CDR3 is TGTGCCTGGAGGGATGACAGGGTCTTGCCTAATGAAAAACTGTTTTTT.

The chain is built from TRBV12-3 or TRBV12-4 and TRBJ1-2; the match to TRBD1 covers 7 bases. V lost 4 bases and J lost 6; bases outside the gene matches: 5. The CDR3 runs to 13 residues. The CDR3 DNA follows: TGTGCCAGCAGTTCCCAGGGGGATCATGGCTACACCTTC. This translates into CASSSQGDHGYTF.

The chain is built from TRBV13 and TRBJ2-1, with 7 bases lining up with TRBD1. Germline V gene sequence: CDR1 PRHDT, CDR2 FYEKMQ (reference sequence). V shed 5 bases, J shed 2 bases, and the junction held 6 bases outside the gene matches. This CDR3 comprises 15 residues. CDR3 nucleotides: TGTGCCAGCAGCCCGGACAGGCAAACCTACAATGAGCAGTTCTTC. Its translation: CASSPDRQTYNEQFF.

This clone was counted between two and nine times. The genes are TRBV7-8 and TRBJ1-3; the D is unclear. V was shortened by 6 bases and J by 4 bases, with 16 bases between the two germline ends. The CDR3 runs to 15 residues. Germline lookup yields CDR1 SGHVS and CDR2 FQNEAQ. The CDR3 DNA follows: TGTGCCAGCAGACCTAGGCCGGTGAGGGGAAACACCATATATTTT. This gives the protein CASRPRPVRGNTIYF. Full variable domain (remainder filled in from reference TRBV7-8 and TRBJ1-3): GAGVSQSPRYKVAKRGQDVALRCDPISGHVSLFWYQQALGQGPEFLTYFQNEAQLDKSGLPSDRFFAERPEGSVSTLKIQRTQQEDSAVYLCASRPRPVRGNTIYFGEGSWLTVV.